This T cell receptor beta chain originates from a study of CD8+ T cells in alopecia areata. Across the whole study: Treated patients were dosed with oral tofacitinib, taking 5 to 10 mg twice daily.

RNA extraction was followed by reverse transcription into cDNA, which acted as the sequencing template. Method: immunoSEQ multiplex PCR; TCRdb's copy keeps in-frame clones and lacks some. This sample yields about 200,000 clones, of which around two fifths are seen a single time; roughly 0.45% belongs to the top ten. Treatment: oral pan-JAK inhibitor, 5-10 mg twice daily. Study results and caveats: Tofacitinib did not eliminate many expanded lesional clones from scalp or blood.

Concerning this clone itself: Its antigen is currently unknown.

The germline V gene has CDR1 SGHRS and CDR2 YFSETQ. The CDR3 is 15 amino acids. Germline trimming cut 4 bases from V and 6 bases from J; bases unmatched to any gene: 8. Sequenced material: CD4+ T cells sorted from blood, taken between weeks 30 and 35, from a patient treated with tofacitinib. The V gene is TRBV5-1, the J gene TRBJ2-1; 9 bases agree with TRBD1. This receptor was taken from a human donor with alopecia areata. DNA of the CDR3: TGCGCCAGCAGCGCGGGACAGGGCCTGTTCAATGAGCAGTTCTTC. This sequence encodes CASSAGQGLFNEQFF.